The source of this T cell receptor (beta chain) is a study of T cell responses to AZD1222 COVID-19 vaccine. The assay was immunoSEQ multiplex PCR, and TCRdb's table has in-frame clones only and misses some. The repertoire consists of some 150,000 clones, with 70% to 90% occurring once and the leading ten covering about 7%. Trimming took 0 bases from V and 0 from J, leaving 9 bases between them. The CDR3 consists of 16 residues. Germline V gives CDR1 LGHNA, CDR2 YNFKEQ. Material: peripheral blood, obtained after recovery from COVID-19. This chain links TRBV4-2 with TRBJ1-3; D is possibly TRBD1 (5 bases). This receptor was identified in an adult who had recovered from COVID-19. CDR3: CASSQDRGGSGNTIYF. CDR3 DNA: TGTGCCAGCAGCCAAGATCGGGGGGGCTCTGGAAACACCATATATTTT.